This T cell receptor (beta chain) was recovered during a study of blood T cell repertoires in COVID-19. Study at large: Donors in the United States, Italy and Spain gave samples during acute or convalescent COVID-19. From T cells, B-cell-depleted T cells, or PBMCs came the material, which was cDNA or gDNA.

Seattle researchers signed up patients amid active infection and tracked them longitudinally. CDR3 length: 15 amino acids. Germline V CDR1 and CDR2: KGHDR, SFDVKD. Trimming pared 4 bases from V and 0 bases from J, leaving 6 bases between. As handled by the study authors: Amplification from reference gene primers served as the basis for estimated nucleated cell counts. Assay: immunoSEQ multiplex PCR; the TCRdb copy retains only in-frame clones and omits some. The DNA was the basis for D and trimming; V, J and clone size are from that table. The sample comprises 220,000 or so clones, about 85% of which are singletons, and roughly a tenth rests with the top ten.

Sequenced: peripheral blood. The source of this sequence is a woman aged 50 to 60 with COVID-19, enrolled during active disease. The chain couples TRBV24-1 to TRBJ2-6; D uncertain. The CDR3 DNA follows: TGTGCCACCAGTGACGGTTTCTCTGGGGCCAACGTCCTGACTTTC. Protein: CATSDGFSGANVLTF.